This T cell receptor (beta chain) was recovered during a study of early T cells in non-severe SARS-CoV-2 infection. Study findings and constraints: Matching with VDJdb favored anti-spike CD8 responses (missing private and CD4 specificities).

The library protocol tagged individual cDNA molecules with unique molecular identifiers. TCRdb recomputed calls from the 5' RACE reads with MiXCR, one row per CDR3 protein. This table has about 77,000 distinct CDR3 sequences, more than 4% appearing once. The CDR3 contains 14 residues. Germline CDR1 DFQATT, CDR2 SNEGSKA (reference sequence). V was trimmed by 6 bases and J by 0 bases, leaving 15 bases between them. This clonotype was detected many times. Its target is unknown. The chain employs TRBV20-1 and TRBJ2-7; D is perhaps TRBD2 (5 bases). The sequence was collected from an adult who was a healthcare worker with PCR-confirmed SARS-CoV-2 infection or an uninfected control (not recorded which). The input for sequencing was whole blood, taken at baseline. The CDR3 nucleotides read TGCAGTGCCCGGACTCGCCGCTCCTCCTACGAGCAGTACTTC. Translated, it gives CSARTRRSSYEQYF.